There are many counts of the clone carrying this T cell receptor beta chain. What it recognizes is unknown. From the 5' RACE reads, TCRdb called clonotypes with MiXCR, one entry per CDR3 protein. The table shows about 65,000 distinct CDR3 sequences, with approximately 4.2% occurring only once. This CDR3 has 16 amino acids. Germline assignment: CDR1 SGHTA and CDR2 FQGNSA. The V gene lost 4 bases and the J gene lost 3 bases, with 18 bases spanning the gap. The data were obtained in a study of neurological immune-mediated disorders. General study points: TCR-beta repertoires seemed private in all groups, with no expanded CDR3 amino acid sequences shared.

The source of this sequence is a man aged 50 to 59 with multiple sclerosis. The chain recombines TRBV7-2 with TRBJ1-1; no clear D. Sample: PBMCs. CDR3 nucleotides: TGTGCCAGCAGCTCCCGAAGGTCGACAAGAGACACTGAAGCTTTCTTT. It encodes CASSSRRSTRDTEAFF.